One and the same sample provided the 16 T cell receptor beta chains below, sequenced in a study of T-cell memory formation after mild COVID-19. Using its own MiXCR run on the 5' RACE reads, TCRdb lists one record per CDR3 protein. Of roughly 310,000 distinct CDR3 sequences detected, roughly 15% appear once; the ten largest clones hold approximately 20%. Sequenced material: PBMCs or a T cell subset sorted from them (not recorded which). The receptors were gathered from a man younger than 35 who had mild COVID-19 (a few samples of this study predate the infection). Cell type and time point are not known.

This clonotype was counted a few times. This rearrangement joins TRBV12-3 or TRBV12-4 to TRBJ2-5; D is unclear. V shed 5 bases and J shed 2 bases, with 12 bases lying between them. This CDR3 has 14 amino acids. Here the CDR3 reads CASSPPSRQETQYF. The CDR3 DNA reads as TGTGCCAGCAGTCCCCCGAGCAGGCAAGAGACCCAGTACTTC.

The DNA of the CDR3 is TGTGCCAGCAGCCAGTTTCCCGGACAGGGAGCCCCTGAAGCTTTCTTT. Protein product: CASSQFPGQGAPEAFF. This rearrangement joins TRBV14 to TRBJ1-1; 8 nucleotides line up with TRBD1. This CDR3 has 16 amino acids. From germline, CDR1 is SGHDN and CDR2 FVKESK. Unmatched junction bases numbered 12, after V lost 3 bases and J lost 6 bases. The full variable domain, in which reference TRBV14 and TRBJ1-1 provide the parts outside the CDR3, is EAGVTQFPSHSVIEKGQTVTLRCDPISGHDNLYWYRRVMGKEIKFLLHFVKESKQDESGMPNNRFLAERTGGTYSTLKVQPAELEDSGVYFCASSQFPGQGAPEAFFGQGTRLTVV.

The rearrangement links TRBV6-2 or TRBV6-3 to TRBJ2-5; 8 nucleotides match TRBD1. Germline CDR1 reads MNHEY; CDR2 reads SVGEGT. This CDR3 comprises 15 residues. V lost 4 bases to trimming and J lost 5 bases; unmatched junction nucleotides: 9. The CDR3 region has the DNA TGTGCCAGCAGTTCGCGAACAGGGGGTCGGGAGACCCAGTACTTC. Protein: CASSSRTGGRETQYF.

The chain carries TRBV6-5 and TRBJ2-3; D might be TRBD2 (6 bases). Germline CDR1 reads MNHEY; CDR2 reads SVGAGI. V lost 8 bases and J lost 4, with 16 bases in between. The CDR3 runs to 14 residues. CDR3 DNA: TGTGCCAGCCACTGGCGGGGTTTGCCAGATACGCAGTATTTT. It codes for CASHWRGLPDTQYF.

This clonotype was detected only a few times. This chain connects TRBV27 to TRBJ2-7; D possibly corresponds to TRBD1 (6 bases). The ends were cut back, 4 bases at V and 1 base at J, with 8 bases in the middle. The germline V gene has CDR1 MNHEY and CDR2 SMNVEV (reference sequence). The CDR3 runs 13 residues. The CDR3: CASSSTGSYEQYF. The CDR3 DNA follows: TGTGCCAGCAGTTCGACAGGTTCCTACGAGCAGTACTTC.

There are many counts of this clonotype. CDR3 nucleotides: TGTGCCATCAGTAGGGGAGACCTTCGGGAAAACATTCAGTACTTC. Protein: CAISRGDLRENIQYF. V and J are TRBV10-3 and TRBJ2-4; D tentatively fits TRBD1 or TRBD2 (5 bases each). Trimming took 5 bases from V and 5 from J, leaving 16 bases between them. The CDR3 length is 15 residues. Germline values: CDR1 ENHRY, CDR2 SYGVKD.

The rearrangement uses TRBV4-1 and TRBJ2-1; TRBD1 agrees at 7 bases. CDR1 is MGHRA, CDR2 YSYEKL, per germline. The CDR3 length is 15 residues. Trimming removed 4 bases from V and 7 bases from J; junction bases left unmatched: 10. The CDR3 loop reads CASSRQGTEENEQFF. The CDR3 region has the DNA TGCGCCAGCAGCCGGCAAGGGACAGAAGAAAATGAGCAGTTCTTC.

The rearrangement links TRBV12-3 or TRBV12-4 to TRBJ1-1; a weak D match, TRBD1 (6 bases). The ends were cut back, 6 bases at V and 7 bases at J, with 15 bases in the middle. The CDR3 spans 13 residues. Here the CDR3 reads CASSWGGADEAFF. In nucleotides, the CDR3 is TGTGCCAGCAGCTGGGGGGGCGCGGATGAAGCTTTCTTT.

Here the CDR3 DNA reads TGTGCCAGCAGCCTACTGGGCGGGGAGCTGTTTTTT. This translates into CASSLLGGELFF. This chain connects TRBV3-1 to TRBJ2-2; no firm D call. The CDR3 has 12 residues. V lost 4 bases, J lost 7 bases, and 7 bases lay in between. Germline V lookup: CDR1 LGHDT, CDR2 YNNKEL (reference sequence).

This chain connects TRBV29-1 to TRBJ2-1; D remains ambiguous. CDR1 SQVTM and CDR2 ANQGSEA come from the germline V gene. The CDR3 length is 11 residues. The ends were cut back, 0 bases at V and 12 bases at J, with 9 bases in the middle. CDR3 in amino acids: CSVEDRSRQFF. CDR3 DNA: TGCAGCGTTGAAGATAGGTCTAGGCAGTTCTTC.

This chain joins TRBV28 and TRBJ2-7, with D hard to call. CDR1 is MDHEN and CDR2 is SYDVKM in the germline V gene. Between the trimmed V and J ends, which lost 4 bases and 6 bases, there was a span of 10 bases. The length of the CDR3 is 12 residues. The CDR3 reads CASSSSRGEQYV. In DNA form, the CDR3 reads TGTGCCAGCAGTTCCAGCCGCGGCGAGCAGTACGTC.

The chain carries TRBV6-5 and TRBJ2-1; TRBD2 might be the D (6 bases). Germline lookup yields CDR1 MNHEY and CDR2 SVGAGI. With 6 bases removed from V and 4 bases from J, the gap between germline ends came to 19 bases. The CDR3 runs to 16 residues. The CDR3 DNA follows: TGTGCCAGCAGCCATCTAGCGAGGGGCGCTTACAATGAGCAGTTCTTC. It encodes CASSHLARGAYNEQFF.

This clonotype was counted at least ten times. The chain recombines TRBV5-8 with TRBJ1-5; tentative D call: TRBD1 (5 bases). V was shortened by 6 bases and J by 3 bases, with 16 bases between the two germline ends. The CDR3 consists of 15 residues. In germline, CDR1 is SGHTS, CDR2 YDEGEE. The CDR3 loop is CASTVAGVHNQPQHF. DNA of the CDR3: TGTGCCAGCACCGTCGCGGGGGTCCACAATCAGCCCCAGCATTTT.

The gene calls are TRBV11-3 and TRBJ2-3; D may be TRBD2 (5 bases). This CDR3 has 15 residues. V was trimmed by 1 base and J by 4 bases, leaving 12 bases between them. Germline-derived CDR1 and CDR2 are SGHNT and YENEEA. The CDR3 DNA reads TGTGCCAGCAGCTTAGGAGCGGATCGCCCAGATACGCAGTATTTT. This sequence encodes CASSLGADRPDTQYF.

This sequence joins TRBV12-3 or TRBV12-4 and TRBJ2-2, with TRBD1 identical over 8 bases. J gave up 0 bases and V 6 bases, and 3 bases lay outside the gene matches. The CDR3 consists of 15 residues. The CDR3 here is CASREQGANTGELFF. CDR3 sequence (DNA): TGTGCCAGCAGGGAACAGGGGGCGAACACCGGGGAGCTGTTTTTT.

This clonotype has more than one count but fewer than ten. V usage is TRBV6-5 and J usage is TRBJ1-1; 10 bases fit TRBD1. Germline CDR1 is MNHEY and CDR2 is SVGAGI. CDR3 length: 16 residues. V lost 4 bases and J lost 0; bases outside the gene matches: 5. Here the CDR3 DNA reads TGTGCCAGCAGTTCCTTGGGACAGGGGATGAACACTGAAGCTTTCTTT. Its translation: CASSSLGQGMNTEAFF.